Each of the 2 T cell receptor beta chains below was sequenced from the same sample in a study of blood T cell repertoires in COVID-19. Generated by immunoSEQ multiplex PCR, the TCRdb table keeps only in-frame clones and is missing some. In the table there are about 370,000 clones, approximately 93% of which are singletons. The specimen sequenced was PBMCs or T cells enriched from blood (not recorded which). These receptors originate from a woman aged 35 to 49 who had been exposed to COVID-19.

V gene TRBV11-2 combines with J gene TRBJ2-7, with 8 bases lining up with TRBD2. This CDR3 is built from 15 residues. The V segment lost 5 bases and the J segment 3 bases; nucleotides outside the gene matches: 9. The germline CDR1 and CDR2 sequences are SGHAT and FQNNGV. As DNA, the CDR3 is TGTGCCAGCAGCCCAACTTTCAGCGGGGGCTACGAGCAGTACTTC. Translation gives CASSPTFSGGYEQYF.

The J gene is TRBJ1-1, the V gene TRBV30; TRBD1 matches at 8 bases. The CDR3 has 16 residues. Germline trimming cut 0 bases from V and 2 bases from J; bases unmatched to any gene: 8. Germline CDR1 reads GTSNPN; CDR2 reads SVGIG (reference sequence). The CDR3 coding sequence is TGTGCCTGGAGTGTACGCGGCAGGGGGCGAAACACTGAAGCTTTCTTT. Translated, it gives CAWSVRGRGRNTEAFF.